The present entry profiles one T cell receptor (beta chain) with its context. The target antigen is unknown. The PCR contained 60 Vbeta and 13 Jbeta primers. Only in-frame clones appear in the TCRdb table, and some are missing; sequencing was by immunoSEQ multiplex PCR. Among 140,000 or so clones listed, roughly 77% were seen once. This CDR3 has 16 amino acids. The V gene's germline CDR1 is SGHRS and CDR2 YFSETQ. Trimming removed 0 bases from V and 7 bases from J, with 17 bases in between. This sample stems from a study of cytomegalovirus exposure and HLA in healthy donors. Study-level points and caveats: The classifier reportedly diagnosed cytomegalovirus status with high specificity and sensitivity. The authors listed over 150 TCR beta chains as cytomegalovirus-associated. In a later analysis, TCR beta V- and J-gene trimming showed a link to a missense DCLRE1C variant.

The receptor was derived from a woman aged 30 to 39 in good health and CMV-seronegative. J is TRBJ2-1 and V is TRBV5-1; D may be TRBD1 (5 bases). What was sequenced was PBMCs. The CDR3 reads CASSLAFGAQGNEQFF. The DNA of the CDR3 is TGCGCCAGCAGCTTGGCCTTTGGGGCTCAGGGTAATGAGCAGTTCTTC. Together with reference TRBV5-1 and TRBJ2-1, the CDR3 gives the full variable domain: KAGVTQTPRYLIKTRGQQVTLSCSPISGHRSVSWYQQTPGQGLQFLFEYFSETQRNKGNFPGRFSGRQFSNSRSEMNVSTLELGDSALYLCASSLAFGAQGNEQFFGPGTRLTVL.